The 30 T cell receptor beta chains below all came from one sample that was sequenced in a study of T cells in Graves' hyperthyroidism and ophthalmopathy. Amplification of TCR beta CDR3 regions used RNA as the template. TCR CDR3 underwent first-round RT-PCR with the HTBI primer set. TCRdb processed the multiplex PCR reads anew with MiXCR; each CDR3 protein has one entry. The repertoire holds around 690,000 distinct CDR3 sequences, with 17% as singletons. The material sequenced was blood. The receptors originated from a man aged 45 to 65 with Graves' hyperthyroidism.

This clonotype was counted ten times or more. This rearrangement joins TRBV7-9 to TRBJ2-7; D gene ambiguous. CDR1 and CDR2 (germline): SEHNR, FQNEAQ (reference sequence). Deletions cut 5 bases from V and 2 bases from J, with 13 bases between. The CDR3 length is 14 residues. CDR3 sequence: CASSTPLAAYEQYF. Written as DNA, the CDR3 is TGTGCCAGCAGCACACCGCTGGCAGCCTACGAGCAGTACTTC.

This clonotype occurred many times. The CDR3 is CASSEGPGADYEQYF. CDR3 DNA sequence: TGTGCCAGCAGTGAAGGGCCCGGGGCCGACTACGAGCAGTACTTC. The chain is built from TRBV2 and TRBJ2-7; TRBD1 or TRBD2 may be the D gene (5 bases each). Germline CDR1 is SNHLY and CDR2 is FYNNEI. The ends were cut back, 1 base at V and 3 bases at J, with 13 bases in the middle. The CDR3 has 15 amino acids.

This clonotype was counted ten times or more. The rearrangement uses TRBV30 and TRBJ1-4; a possible D gene is TRBD1 (6 bases). V gave up 2 bases and J gave up 0 bases, with 10 bases separating them. The CDR3 length is 15 residues. Germline V gene lookup returns CDR1 GTSNPN and CDR2 SVGIG (reference sequence). DNA of the CDR3: TGTGCCTGGAGTAGGGCAGGGGCAACTAATGAAAAACTGTTTTTT. Translating it yields CAWSRAGATNEKLFF.

The rearrangement joins TRBV28 to TRBJ1-5; 8 positions match TRBD1. The CDR3 spans 16 residues. J lost 4 bases, V lost 4 bases, and 9 bases had no gene match. Germline lookup yields CDR1 MDHEN and CDR2 SYDVKM. The CDR3 is CASSSFGQGQNQPQHF. DNA for the CDR3: TGTGCCAGCAGTTCCTTCGGACAGGGCCAAAATCAGCCCCAGCATTTT.

At least ten counts were recorded for this clonotype. This sequence joins TRBV11-3 and TRBJ2-1; 9 positions agree with TRBD2. This CDR3 has 19 residues. Trimming removed 5 bases from V and 2 bases from J; junction bases left unmatched: 16. Germline CDR1 and CDR2: SGHNT and YENEEA. This CDR3 reads CASSLGGVASGTTYNEQFF. In DNA form, the CDR3 reads TGTGCCAGCAGCCTAGGGGGGGTGGCTAGCGGGACCACCTACAATGAGCAGTTCTTC. The full variable domain, in which reference TRBV11-3 and TRBJ2-1 provide the parts outside the CDR3, is EAGVVQSPRYKIIEKKQPVAFWCNPISGHNTLYWYLQNLGQGPELLIRYENEEAVDDSQLPKDRFSAERLKGVDSTLKIQPAELGDSAVYLCASSLGGVASGTTYNEQFFGPGTRLTVL.

V is TRBV19 and J is TRBJ2-5; 7 bases are shared with TRBD2. Trimming took 4 bases from V and 4 from J; bases not matched to a gene: 6. Germline CDR1 reads LNHDA; CDR2 reads SQIVND (reference sequence). This CDR3 is built from 14 residues. This CDR3 reads CASSTTWEGETQYF. For the CDR3, the DNA is TGTGCCAGTAGTACCACCTGGGAGGGAGAGACCCAGTACTTC.

Concerning this clonotype: A read error may explain this, as a much larger clone is one base away. The V gene is TRBV7-8, the J gene TRBJ2-7; tentative D call: TRBD2 (6 bases). Germline V gene data show CDR1 as SGHVS and CDR2 as FQNEAQ. This CDR3 comprises 13 residues. Written as DNA, the CDR3 is TGTACCAGCAGCTTAGGCGGGGCTTTCGAGCAGTACTTC. Amino acids: CTSSLGGAFEQYF. Variable domain in full (rest from reference TRBV7-8 and TRBJ2-7): GAGVSQSPRYKVAKRGQDVALRCDPISGHVSLFWYQQALGQGPEFLTYFQNEAQLDKSGLPSDRFFAERPEGSVSTLKIQRTQQEDSAVYLCTSSLGGAFEQYFGPGTRLTVT.

This chain joins TRBV30 and TRBJ1-4; D is ambiguous. CDR1 and CDR2 from the germline V gene are GTSNPN and SVGIG (reference sequence). The V and J ends lost 5 bases and 7 bases respectively, with 8 bases between them. The CDR3 has 11 residues. The CDR3: CAWAFGEKLFF. The CDR3 bases are TGTGCCTGGGCGTTTGGTGAAAAACTGTTTTTT.

In this sample, this clonotype turned up a few times. The V call is TRBV6-6, the J call TRBJ2-6; D is perhaps TRBD2 (6 bases). CDR3 length equals 19 residues. V was cut by 0 bases and J by 0 bases, with 15 bases left in between. The germline V gene has CDR1 MNHNY and CDR2 SVGAGI (reference sequence). The DNA of the CDR3 is TGTGCCAGCAGTTACTCACTTGGAGGGGTAATCTCTGGGGCCAACGTCCTGACTTTC. As protein: CASSYSLGGVISGANVLTF.

This clonotype appeared many times. The chain has TRBV2 and TRBJ2-7; D call uncertain. The CDR3 sequence is 11 residues long. V dropped 6 bases and J dropped 4 bases, with 7 bases sitting between them. Germline CDR1 and CDR2: SNHLY and FYNNEI. In nucleotides, the CDR3 is TGTGCCAGCAGAATAAAATACGAGCAGTACTTC. Amino acid sequence: CASRIKYEQYF.

This clonotype was picked up many times. The V gene is TRBV2, the J gene TRBJ1-1; 8 positions match TRBD1. The CDR3 has 16 amino acids. Trimming at V came to 0 bases and at J to 5 bases, leaving 8 bases not matched to a gene. Germline CDR1 is SNHLY and CDR2 is FYNNEI. The CDR3 region is CASSEAWARGLTEAFF. CDR3 nucleotide sequence: TGTGCCAGCAGTGAAGCGTGGGCCAGGGGGCTGACTGAAGCTTTCTTT.

This clonotype was observed at least ten times. The V call is TRBV2, the J call TRBJ1-6; tentative D call: TRBD1 (5 bases). CDR1 and CDR2 from the germline V gene are SNHLY and FYNNEI. V lost 5 bases and J 10 bases, leaving 15 bases between the germline ends. The CDR3 totals 14 residues. CDR3 region: CASSPGTLGSPLHF. The CDR3 region has the DNA TGTGCCAGCAGTCCCGGGACCCTTGGGTCACCCCTCCACTTT.

In this sample, this clonotype turned up a few times. This rearrangement joins TRBV9 to TRBJ2-1; the match to TRBD2 covers 11 bases. Germline CDR1 reads SGDLS; CDR2 reads YYNGEE. The V and J ends lost 3 bases and 6 bases, in that order; junction bases with no gene match: 2. The CDR3 length is 14 residues. The CDR3 nucleotides read TGTGCCAGCAGCGCGGGACTAGCGGTCAATGAGCAGTTCTTC. Protein product: CASSAGLAVNEQFF. The complete variable domain, with remaining parts taken from reference TRBV9 and TRBJ2-1, reads DSGVTQTPKHLITATGQRVTLRCSPRSGDLSVYWYQQSLDQGLQFLIQYYNGEERAKGNILERFSAQQFPDLHSELNLSSLELGDSALYFCASSAGLAVNEQFFGPGTRLTVL.

This clonotype has a single count. The V and J genes are TRBV4-1 and TRBJ2-7, with D perhaps matching TRBD2 (6 bases). The DNA end is a closer match to TRBJ2-1, so the J assignment may be wrong. Per germline, CDR1 MGHRA and CDR2 YSYEKL. The CDR3 has 14 amino acids. This chain's CDR3 is CASSQGGGSYEQFF. The CDR3 nucleotides read TGCGCCAGCAGCCAAGGGGGAGGATCCTACGAGCAGTTCTTC.

This clonotype was counted ten times or more. The chain recombines TRBV27 with TRBJ2-7; no firm D call. The germline CDR1 and CDR2 sequences are MNHEY and SMNVEV (reference sequence). Trimming removed 2 bases from V and 6 bases from J, with 14 bases in between. The CDR3 consists of 14 residues. The CDR3 loop reads CASSLIGPGSEQYF. CDR3 in DNA: TGTGCCAGCAGTTTAATCGGCCCGGGTTCCGAGCAGTACTTC.

This clonotype was observed at least ten times. The chain uses TRBV20-1 and TRBJ2-3, with unresolved D. V gave up 3 bases and J gave up 2 bases, with 15 bases separating them. This CDR3 is 15 amino acids long. CDR1 is DFQATT, CDR2 SNEGSKA, per germline (reference sequence). CDR3 amino acids: CSARDGHPSTDTQYF. The CDR3 DNA follows: TGCAGTGCTAGGGACGGGCACCCCTCCACAGATACGCAGTATTTT.

V is TRBV18 and J is TRBJ1-1; D might be TRBD1 (6 bases). From germline, CDR1 is KGHSH and CDR2 LQKENI. The ends were cut back, 6 bases at V and 4 bases at J, with 15 bases in the middle. The CDR3 extends over 14 amino acids. CDR3 residues: CASSPGEGGTEAFF. The CDR3 DNA is TGTGCCAGCTCTCCAGGGGAAGGGGGCACTGAAGCTTTCTTT.

Only a few counts were recorded for this clonotype. V usage is TRBV7-2 and J usage is TRBJ2-1, with D tentatively TRBD1 or TRBD2 (5 bases each). V lost 6 bases to trimming and J lost 6 bases, with 18 bases between them. CDR1 and CDR2 from the germline V gene are SGHTA and FQGNSA. This CDR3 contains 15 residues. In DNA form, the CDR3 reads TGTGCCAGCAGTCAAGAGAGGGCAGGGAGCAATGAGCAGTTCTTC. Translation gives CASSQERAGSNEQFF.

In its sample, this clonotype was seen many times. V and J are TRBV28 and TRBJ2-5; 14 bases map to TRBD2. Germline V CDR1 and CDR2: MDHEN, SYDVKM. The CDR3 loop spans 16 amino acids. V shed 2 bases, J shed 4 bases, and the junction held 3 bases outside the gene matches. The CDR3 DNA reads as TGTGCCAGCAGTTTACGACTAGCGGGAGGGGTAGAGACCCAGTACTTC. It is translated as CASSLRLAGGVETQYF.

This clonotype was observed at least ten times. This sequence joins TRBV29-1 and TRBJ1-2, with D tentatively TRBD1 (5 bases). Germline V CDR1 and CDR2: SQVTM, ANQGSEA. The CDR3 is made up of 12 amino acids. V was shortened by 4 bases and J by 3 bases, with 9 bases between the two germline ends. As DNA, the CDR3 is TGCAGCGTTGTTGTGGGGGACTATGGCTACACCTTC. It translates to CSVVVGDYGYTF.

This clonotype came up many times. The rearrangement links TRBV2 to TRBJ2-3; 11 bases map to TRBD2. CDR1 is SNHLY and CDR2 is FYNNEI in the germline V gene. The CDR3 runs 15 residues. V was clipped by 5 bases and J by 3 bases; unmatched bases: 4. Here the CDR3 DNA reads TGTGCCAGCAGTTCTAGCGGGAGGCAGACAGATACGCAGTATTTT. Its translation: CASSSSGRQTDTQYF.

This rearrangement joins TRBV7-9 to TRBJ1-1; perhaps TRBD1 as D (5 bases). CDR3 size: 13 residues. Deletions cut 6 bases from V and 5 bases from J, with 13 bases between. The V gene's germline CDR1 is SEHNR and CDR2 FQNEAQ (reference sequence). The CDR3 region is CASSTRVGTEAFF. The CDR3 region has the DNA TGTGCCAGCAGTACCAGGGTGGGTACTGAAGCTTTCTTT. The full variable domain, completed using reference TRBV7-9 and TRBJ1-1, is DTGVSQNPRHKITKRGQNVTFRCDPISEHNRLYWYRQTLGQGPEFLTYFQNEAQLEKSRLLSDRFSAERPKGSFSTLEIQRTEQGDSAMYLCASSTRVGTEAFFGQGTRLTVV.

This clonotype was recorded a few times. This chain connects TRBV28 to TRBJ1-5; D is ambiguous. V was pared by 6 bases and J by 0 bases, with 12 bases between. Germline V gene lookup returns CDR1 MDHEN and CDR2 SYDVKM. The CDR3 runs 15 residues. The CDR3 sequence: CASSTRGYSNQPQHF. CDR3 DNA sequence: TGTGCCAGCAGCACCCGGGGATATAGCAATCAGCCCCAGCATTTT.

The chain carries TRBV10-3 and TRBJ2-1, with 11 positions matching TRBD1. Germline CDR1 and CDR2: ENHRY and SYGVKD. The CDR3 has 13 residues. V shed 6 bases and J 7 bases; nucleotides not matched to a gene: 2. The CDR3 sequence: CAIRGQGANEQFF. The CDR3 DNA sequence: TGTGCCATCAGAGGACAGGGGGCGAATGAGCAGTTCTTC.

At least ten counts were recorded for this clonotype. This chain connects TRBV28 to TRBJ2-7; unclear D gene. CDR3 length: 14 residues. V was shortened by 2 bases and J by 3 bases, with 11 bases between the two germline ends. Germline values: CDR1 MDHEN, CDR2 SYDVKM. The DNA of the CDR3 is TGTGCCAGCAGTTTACTCGGTACATTCTACGAGCAGTACTTC. Translated, it gives CASSLLGTFYEQYF.

This clonotype has a handful of counts. V and J are TRBV3-1 and TRBJ1-2; D is undetermined. The CDR3 has 12 amino acids. Germline CDR1 LGHDT, CDR2 YNNKEL (reference sequence). The ends were cut back, 8 bases at V and 5 bases at J, with 12 bases in the middle. The CDR3 coding sequence is TGTGCCAGCTGGCGGGAGCCTTATGGCTACACCTTC. It translates to CASWREPYGYTF.

This clonotype was picked up many times. The chain recombines TRBV5-1 with TRBJ1-1, with unresolved D. The CDR3 runs to 14 residues. Germline-derived CDR1 and CDR2 are SGHRS and YFSETQ. Trimming cost V 5 bases and J 6 bases, with 17 bases left between them. CDR3 protein: CASSSQASNPEAFF. The CDR3 coding sequence is TGCGCCAGCAGTAGTCAGGCCTCGAATCCTGAAGCTTTCTTT.

In this sample, this clonotype turned up many times. The chain uses TRBV15 and TRBJ1-1, with D uncertain. This CDR3 comprises 14 residues. The germline V and J ends were trimmed by 3 bases and 1 base, with 9 bases remaining between them. The V gene's germline CDR1 is LNHNV and CDR2 YYDKDF (reference sequence). CDR3 loop: CATSRRSGNTEAFF. CDR3 DNA: TGTGCCACCAGCAGGCGTAGCGGGAACACTGAAGCTTTCTTT. Using reference TRBV15 and TRBJ1-1 for the parts outside the CDR3, the full variable domain is DAMVIQNPRYQVTQFGKPVTLSCSQTLNHNVMYWYQQKSSQAPKLLFHYYDKDFNNEADTPDNFQSRRPNTSFCFLDIRSPGLGDTAMYLCATSRRSGNTEAFFGQGTRLTVV.

The V and J genes are TRBV30 and TRBJ1-1; no clear D. CDR3 length: 14 amino acids. Trimming removed 0 bases from V and 0 bases from J, with 8 bases in between. From germline, CDR1 is GTSNPN and CDR2 SVGIG (reference sequence). The DNA of the CDR3 is TGTGCCTGGAGTGTCAACCTCTTGAACACTGAAGCTTTCTTT. Protein product: CAWSVNLLNTEAFF.

The table lists this clonotype with many counts. The CDR3 here is CASSRPLAGGPGEQFF. Here the CDR3 DNA reads TGTGCCAGCAGCAGACCCCTAGCGGGAGGGCCTGGTGAGCAGTTCTTC. V gene TRBV28 combines with J gene TRBJ2-1; 12 nucleotides agree with TRBD2. Germline lookup yields CDR1 MDHEN and CDR2 SYDVKM. CDR3 size: 16 residues. V trimming: 6 bases; J trimming: 9 bases; junction bases outside the gene matches: 12.